This T cell receptor (beta chain) comes out of a study of type 1 and type 2 diabetes patients. Across the whole study: CD4+ or CD8+ T cells were positively selected from PBMCs with microbeads.

Regarding the study as a whole: Type 2 diabetes and control samples shared highly correlated V and J usage, averaging roughly 0.97. Age and gender were not matched between study groups.

As for this clonotype: The antigen is unknown.

The V and J ends lost 3 bases and 3 bases respectively, with 10 bases between them. Germline V gives CDR1 GTSNPN, CDR2 SVGIG (reference sequence). The CDR3 contains 13 residues. Genomic DNA was the PCR template. Amplification of the beta chain CDR3 used 30 forward and 13 reverse multiplex primers. TCRdb analysed the multiplex PCR reads with MiXCR anew, one entry per CDR3 protein. The profile shows fewer than 300,000 distinct CDR3 sequences, approximately 45% of them singletons. Other autoimmune diseases and infections within the past four weeks excluded donors. This sequence was found in a man aged 18-30 years with type 2 diabetes. Sequenced sample: peripheral blood mononuclear cells (PBMCs). This sequence joins TRBV30 and TRBJ2-3; the D gene is possibly TRBD1 (6 bases). The DNA for the CDR3 is TGTGCCTGGAGCCTGCAGGGGACAGATACGCAGTATTTT. Amino acids: CAWSLQGTDTQYF.